Shown below are 10 T cell receptor beta chains from a single sample sequenced in a study of identical twins. TCRdb processed the 5' RACE reads anew with MiXCR; each CDR3 protein has one entry. The table lists fewer than 900,000 distinct CDR3 sequences, 15% to 20% of them singletons. The same sample was also studied in work on T cells expressing NK-cell markers.

The source material was PBMCs. The receptors shown here come from a young woman in good health.

This clonotype occurred a few times. V usage is TRBV20-1 and J usage is TRBJ2-5; TRBD1 might be the D (5 bases). The ends were cut back, 5 bases at V and 5 bases at J, with 18 bases in the middle. This CDR3 is 14 amino acids long. Germline assignment: CDR1 DFQATT and CDR2 SNEGSKA (reference sequence). As DNA, the CDR3 is TGCAGTGCTTCAACCTTAAGGGGAAGGGAGACCCAGTACTTC. Encoded protein: CSASTLRGRETQYF.

The chain carries TRBV24-1 and TRBJ2-1, with 8 bases aligning to TRBD1. The V gene's germline CDR1 is KGHDR and CDR2 SFDVKD. The CDR3 loop spans 15 amino acids. The junction had 6 bases not matched to a gene; V was cut back by 4 bases and J by 5 bases. As DNA, the CDR3 is TGTGCCACCAGTGAGTCAGGGGGCCCCGACAATGAGCAGTTCTTC. Amino acid sequence: CATSESGGPDNEQFF.

Only a few counts were recorded for this clonotype. This chain connects TRBV10-3 to TRBJ1-5; D is uncertain. V shed 10 bases and J shed 0 bases, with 16 bases lying between them. The CDR3 runs 15 residues. CDR1 and CDR2 (germline): ENHRY, SYGVKD. CDR3 coding DNA: TGTGCCACCCAACCCGAGTTGGATAGCAATCAGCCCCAGCATTTT. Amino acids: CATQPELDSNQPQHF.

At least ten counts were recorded for this clonotype. The rearrangement links TRBV6-1 to TRBJ1-1, with TRBD1 identical over 9 bases. The CDR3 covers 14 residues. Germline V gene sequence: CDR1 MNHNS, CDR2 SASEGT. V was pared by 8 bases and J by 2 bases, with 6 bases of the junction left unmatched. Here the CDR3 reads CASETQGANTEAFF. The CDR3 DNA reads as TGTGCCAGCGAGACACAGGGGGCTAACACTGAAGCTTTCTTT.

This clonotype was recorded a few times. The chain has TRBV20-1 and TRBJ2-3; 12 positions match TRBD2. Germline loops: CDR1 DFQATT, CDR2 SNEGSKA (reference sequence). The CDR3 loop spans 15 amino acids. V gave up 3 bases and J gave up 2 bases; unmatched junction bases: 3. CDR3 region: CSASPSGGATDTQYF. The DNA for the CDR3 is TGCAGTGCTAGCCCTAGCGGGGGGGCCACAGATACGCAGTATTTT.

The chain combines TRBV4-1 with TRBJ2-7; tentative D call: TRBD1 (6 bases). The V end was cut by 1 base, the J end by 1 base, with 11 bases between. This CDR3 comprises 15 residues. CDR1 and CDR2 (germline): MGHRA, YSYEKL. As DNA, the CDR3 is TGCGCCAGCAGCCAAGTTGAGACAGGATCCTACGAGCAGTACTTC. The encoded protein is CASSQVETGSYEQYF.

The chain carries TRBV25-1 and TRBJ2-5; D could derive from TRBD1 or TRBD2 (5 bases each). The CDR3 consists of 17 residues. Trimming removed 7 bases from V and 6 bases from J, with 27 bases in between. The germline V gene encodes CDR1 MGHDK and CDR2 SYGVNS. CDR3 nucleotide sequence: TGTGCCAGCATTAGCGAGATGAACCCGGACAAAAAGAAGACCCAGTACTTC. It translates to CASISEMNPDKKKTQYF.

The gene calls are TRBV5-5 and TRBJ2-5; 8 bases map to TRBD1. Germline V gene data show CDR1 as SGHKS and CDR2 as YYEKEE (reference sequence). Germline trimming cut 1 base from V and 8 bases from J; bases unmatched to any gene: 13. This CDR3 comprises 16 residues. This chain's CDR3 is CASSLRPETGAGTQYF. The CDR3 nucleotides are TGTGCCAGCAGCTTGCGGCCGGAGACAGGGGCTGGAACCCAGTACTTC.

This clonotype was found a few times. J is TRBJ1-1 and V is TRBV14; D might be TRBD1 (6 bases). CDR3 length equals 14 residues. Germline V gene lookup returns CDR1 SGHDN and CDR2 FVKESK. The germline V and J ends were trimmed by 1 base and 5 bases, with 11 bases remaining between them. The CDR3 coding sequence is TGTGCCAGCAGCCAAGTAGGGGGAGGGACTGAAGCTTTCTTT. Encoded protein: CASSQVGGGTEAFF.

This clonotype was seen a few times. The V gene is TRBV7-2, the J gene TRBJ2-3; D is unresolved. Trimming left V 5 bases short and J 3 bases short, with 15 bases between. The CDR3 has 15 residues. CDR1 is SGHTA and CDR2 is FQGNSA in the germline V gene. CDR3 residues: CASSINGYGTDTQYF. The CDR3 DNA reads TGTGCCAGCAGCATTAACGGCTACGGTACAGATACGCAGTATTTT. The whole variable domain, filled in from reference TRBV7-2 and TRBJ2-3, reads GAGVSQSPSNKVTEKGKDVELRCDPISGHTALYWYRQSLGQGLEFLIYFQGNSAPDKSGLPSDRFSAERTGGSVSTLTIQRTQQEDSAVYLCASSINGYGTDTQYFGPGTRLTVL.